A single sample is the source of the 29 T cell receptor beta chains below, sequenced in a study of blood T cell repertoires in COVID-19. The assay was immunoSEQ multiplex PCR, and TCRdb's table has in-frame clones only and misses some. The repertoire includes around 270,000 clones, 80% to 90% of them detected once, and 4% to 4.5% sits in the top ten. The source material was peripheral blood. These receptors originate from a man between 60 and 75 years old with acute or convalescent COVID-19.

V gene TRBV5-4 combines with J gene TRBJ2-1, with D possibly being TRBD2 (5 bases). CDR1 and CDR2 (germline): SGHNT, YYREEE (reference sequence). V gave up 0 bases and J gave up 6 bases, with 7 bases separating them. This CDR3 comprises 13 residues. Written as DNA, the CDR3 is TGTGCCAGCAGCTTGGCGGGGATCAATGAGCAGTTCTTC. It specifies CASSLAGINEQFF.

This chain uses TRBV30 with TRBJ1-5, with unresolved D. The CDR3 totals 13 residues. V shed 2 bases and J shed 6 bases, with 11 bases lying between them. The germline CDR1 and CDR2 sequences are GTSNPN and SVGIG (reference sequence). The chain's CDR3 is CAWSSTRVQPQHF. In DNA form, the CDR3 reads TGTGCCTGGAGTTCTACCCGGGTTCAGCCCCAGCATTTT.

The chain combines TRBV30 with TRBJ2-7, with D perhaps TRBD1 (5 bases). The germline V gene encodes CDR1 GTSNPN and CDR2 SVGIG (reference sequence). The CDR3 has 12 amino acids. The V gene lost 2 bases and the J gene lost 2 bases, with 7 bases spanning the gap. DNA of the CDR3: TGTGCCTGGAGTAGACAGACCTACGAGCAGTACTTC. This sequence encodes CAWSRQTYEQYF.

This clone was seen more than once but under ten times. The chain has TRBV7-8 and TRBJ2-2, with 7 bases identical to TRBD2. V lost 5 bases, J lost 0 bases, and 3 bases stayed unmatched. This CDR3 spans 15 amino acids. Germline V CDR1 and CDR2: SGHVS, FQNEAQ. The CDR3 region has the DNA TGTGCCAGCAGCCTGCGGGGGACGAACACCGGGGAGCTGTTTTTT. Encoded protein: CASSLRGTNTGELFF.

This chain connects TRBV4-3 to TRBJ2-7, with 9 positions matching TRBD2. Germline V CDR1 and CDR2: LGHNA, YSLEER. J was trimmed by 5 bases and V by 4 bases; bases with no gene match: 9. The CDR3 is made up of 15 amino acids. The CDR3 is CASSPSGLAGNEQYF. CDR3 sequence (DNA): TGCGCCAGCAGCCCGTCGGGGCTAGCGGGAAACGAGCAGTACTTC.

The chain is built from TRBV3-1 (or the pseudogene TRBV3-2) and TRBJ1-1, with D maybe TRBD1 (5 bases). V lost 3 bases, J lost 11 bases, and 19 bases lay in between. Germline CDR1 and CDR2: LGHDT and YNNKEL (reference sequence). This CDR3 is 14 amino acids long. The CDR3 reads CASSQQGGPGRAFF. DNA of the CDR3: TGTGCCAGCAGCCAGCAGGGCGGTCCAGGGAGGGCTTTCTTT.

Only one count was recorded for this clone. The chain uses TRBV11-2 and TRBJ1-1; TRBD1 is a possible D gene (5 bases). Germline lookup yields CDR1 SGHAT and CDR2 FQNNGV. This CDR3 is 16 amino acids long. The ends were cut back, 4 bases at V and 0 bases at J, with 15 bases in the middle. CDR3 loop: CASSSHRNGMNTEAFF. Here the CDR3 DNA reads TGTGCCAGCAGCTCTCACAGGAATGGGATGAACACTGAAGCTTTCTTT.

V usage is TRBV11-3 and J usage is TRBJ2-7, with D possibly matching TRBD1 (6 bases). V lost 5 bases and J 6 bases, leaving 14 bases between the germline ends. Germline CDR1 reads SGHNT; CDR2 reads YENEEA. This CDR3 has 13 amino acids. The CDR3: CASSTGNGAEQYF. As DNA, the CDR3 is TGTGCCAGCAGCACAGGGAACGGGGCCGAGCAGTACTTC.

The V call is TRBV5-8, the J call TRBJ2-7; a possible D gene is TRBD2 (6 bases). The V and J ends lost 0 bases and 13 bases respectively, with 17 bases between them. CDR3 size: 13 residues. The V gene's germline CDR1 is SGHTS and CDR2 YDEGEE. The CDR3 coding sequence is TGTGCCAGCAGCTTGGGCGGGACGGCTCAAGGTTACTTC. Protein sequence: CASSLGGTAQGYF.

The chain recombines TRBV28 with TRBJ1-3; D ambiguous. This CDR3 has 15 amino acids. In germline, CDR1 is MDHEN, CDR2 SYDVKM. The V and J ends lost 2 bases and 0 bases respectively, with 8 bases between them. The DNA for the CDR3 is TGTGCCAGCAGTTTAGCGACAAGCTCTGGAAACACCATATATTTT. Its translation is CASSLATSSGNTIYF.

This rearrangement joins TRBV18 to TRBJ1-2; 8 nucleotides match TRBD1. Germline V gene lookup returns CDR1 KGHSH and CDR2 LQKENI. V was pared by 5 bases and J by 4 bases, with 6 bases of the junction left unmatched. This CDR3 region has 14 residues. CDR3 protein: CASSSGQGGYGYTF. CDR3 DNA sequence: TGTGCCAGCTCATCCGGACAGGGTGGCTATGGCTACACCTTC.

The V gene is TRBV10-3, the J gene TRBJ1-6, with D unresolved. CDR1 and CDR2 from the germline V gene are ENHRY and SYGVKD. This CDR3 contains 13 residues. Trimming removed 0 bases from V and 6 bases from J, with 3 bases in between. For the CDR3, the DNA is TGTGCCATCAGTGAGTCCGTTAATTCACCCCTCCACTTT. Translating it yields CAISESVNSPLHF.

The sample holds one count of this clone. The rearrangement uses TRBV7-9 and TRBJ2-5, with TRBD2 matching over 8 bases. The CDR3 totals 16 residues. Germline loops: CDR1 SEHNR, CDR2 FQNEAQ (reference sequence). V trimming: 8 bases; J trimming: 2 bases; junction bases outside the gene matches: 13. CDR3 sequence (DNA): TGTGCCAGCGGGGCTACGGGGGGGCCGTCACAAGAGACCCAGTACTTC. It encodes CASGATGGPSQETQYF.

Only a few counts were recorded for this clone. This rearrangement joins TRBV18 to TRBJ1-3; a possible D gene is TRBD1 (6 bases). The CDR3 totals 16 residues. Looked up from germline, CDR1 is KGHSH and CDR2 is LQKENI. The V end lost 1 base, the J end lost 2 bases, and 12 bases lay between the germline ends. CDR3 nucleotide sequence: TGTGCCAGCTCACCACAACAGGGAGTAGCTGGAAACACCATATATTTT. It yields the protein CASSPQQGVAGNTIYF.

This clone was observed at least ten times. The chain combines TRBV5-1 with TRBJ2-7, with D possibly TRBD1 on 6 matching bases. The CDR3 is 15 amino acids. V was trimmed by 4 bases and J by 2 bases, leaving 16 bases between them. Germline CDR1 SGHRS, CDR2 YFSETQ. The CDR3 DNA sequence: TGCGCCAGCAGCCCTACAGGGATGAGGACCTACGAGCAGTACTTC. Amino acid sequence: CASSPTGMRTYEQYF.

The chain employs TRBV7-9 and TRBJ1-1; TRBD1 is a possible D gene (6 bases). Germline CDR1 is SEHNR and CDR2 is FQNEAQ (reference sequence). Trimming removed 5 bases at V and 0 bases at J, with 10 bases between. The CDR3 consists of 14 residues. The CDR3 coding sequence is TGTGCCAGCAGCCGAACAGGGTTGAACACTGAAGCTTTCTTT. This gives the protein CASSRTGLNTEAFF.

The count of this clone is one. The chain uses TRBV11-3 and TRBJ2-1; TRBD1 agrees at 8 bases. The germline CDR1 and CDR2 sequences are SGHNT and YENEEA. This CDR3 comprises 16 residues. With V trimmed by 1 base and J by 4 bases, 6 bases remained unmatched. This chain's CDR3 is CASSLGTGKKYNEQFF. CDR3 DNA sequence: TGTGCCAGCAGCTTAGGGACAGGGAAGAAATACAATGAGCAGTTCTTC.

V usage is TRBV9 and J usage is TRBJ2-1, with 8 bases fitting TRBD2. In germline, CDR1 is SGDLS, CDR2 YYNGEE. This CDR3 contains 15 residues. The V segment lost 0 bases and the J segment 4 bases; nucleotides outside the gene matches: 3. Here the CDR3 reads CASSVVGGGYNEQFF. For the CDR3, the DNA is TGTGCCAGCAGCGTAGTTGGCGGGGGGTACAATGAGCAGTTCTTC.

V is TRBV7-9 and J is TRBJ2-3, with 14 bases that match TRBD2. With 5 bases clipped from V and 6 bases from J, the junction kept 10 bases outside the gene matches. Germline CDR1 SEHNR, CDR2 FQNEAQ (reference sequence). The CDR3 contains 17 residues. The CDR3 here is CASSARTGLAGVDTQYF. DNA for the CDR3: TGTGCCAGCAGCGCCCGCACGGGACTAGCGGGAGTGGATACGCAGTATTTT.

The J gene is TRBJ2-1, the V gene TRBV19; 9 bases map to TRBD1. The CDR3 has 17 amino acids. V was pared by 7 bases and J by 4 bases, with 14 bases of the junction left unmatched. Germline values: CDR1 LNHDA, CDR2 SQIVND (reference sequence). This CDR3 reads CASNGQGNLRMYNEQFF. Here the CDR3 DNA reads TGTGCCAGTAATGGACAGGGGAATCTCCGCATGTACAATGAGCAGTTCTTC.

The chain combines TRBV5-1 with TRBJ2-1; 8 bases match TRBD1. CDR3 length: 14 residues. V shed 4 bases and J 7 bases; nucleotides not matched to a gene: 7. Germline CDR1 and CDR2: SGHRS and YFSETQ. The CDR3 spells CASSPGQGINEQFF. As DNA, the CDR3 is TGCGCCAGCAGCCCCGGACAGGGTATAAATGAGCAGTTCTTC.

V and J are TRBV5-1 and TRBJ2-5; D ambiguous. Per germline, CDR1 SGHRS and CDR2 YFSETQ. This CDR3 is built from 14 residues. V lost 0 bases to trimming and J lost 4 bases, with 10 bases between them. CDR3 in DNA: TGCGCCAGCAGCTTGGGCGGATATAGAGAGACCCAGTACTTC. Its protein is CASSLGGYRETQYF.

This clone occurred once. The chain has TRBV5-1 and TRBJ1-3; possibly TRBD1 for D (6 bases). The V end was cut by 5 bases, the J end by 2 bases, with 14 bases between. CDR1 is SGHRS and CDR2 is YFSETQ in the germline V gene. The CDR3 covers 15 residues. CDR3 loop: CASRDTQGPGNTIYF. The CDR3, as DNA: TGCGCCAGCAGGGACACTCAGGGGCCTGGAAACACCATATATTTT.

This chain joins TRBV6-5 and TRBJ1-5, with D hard to call. Germline lookup yields CDR1 MNHEY and CDR2 SVGAGI. This CDR3 region has 15 residues. Trimming pared 6 bases from V and 2 bases from J, leaving 14 bases between. The CDR3 protein is CASSQEGIGNQPQHF. The CDR3 coding sequence is TGTGCCAGCAGCCAAGAGGGAATTGGCAATCAGCCCCAGCATTTT.

The V call is TRBV4-1, the J call TRBJ2-2; 10 nucleotides line up with TRBD2. Per germline, CDR1 MGHRA and CDR2 YSYEKL. CDR3 length equals 18 residues. V lost 0 bases to trimming and J lost 8 bases; unmatched junction nucleotides: 12. This chain's CDR3 is CASSQERQGLAPPGELFF. CDR3 bases: TGCGCCAGCAGCCAAGAGAGGCAGGGACTAGCGCCCCCGGGGGAGCTGTTTTTT.

The sample holds one count of this clone. The chain employs TRBV4-2 and TRBJ1-5; a weak D match, TRBD1 (5 bases). This CDR3 has 16 amino acids. Germline-derived CDR1 and CDR2 are LGHNA and YNFKEQ. With 1 base removed from V and 3 bases from J, the gap between germline ends came to 13 bases. For the CDR3, the DNA is TGTGCCAGCAGCCAAGGGACAAGCAGGGCCAATCAGCCCCAGCATTTT. This translates into CASSQGTSRANQPQHF.

This chain connects TRBV7-9 to TRBJ2-3; 9 bases line up with TRBD2. The CDR3 spans 18 residues. With V trimmed by 5 bases and J by 6 bases, 18 bases remained unmatched. The V gene's germline CDR1 is SEHNR and CDR2 FQNEAQ (reference sequence). This CDR3 is CASSQDPWREGRWDTQYF. Written as DNA, the CDR3 is TGTGCCAGCAGCCAAGACCCATGGCGGGAGGGCCGATGGGATACGCAGTATTTT.

The V and J genes are TRBV4-3 and TRBJ2-7; possible D gene TRBD2, 5 bases. The CDR3 spans 15 residues. In germline, CDR1 is LGHNA, CDR2 YSLEER. With 0 bases removed from V and 2 bases from J, the gap between germline ends came to 11 bases. CDR3 coding DNA: TGCGCCAGCAGCCAAGATCGGCTAGCCACCTACGAGCAGTACTTC. Translation gives CASSQDRLATYEQYF.

This chain joins TRBV9 and TRBJ2-7, with 11 bases fitting TRBD1. Unmatched junction bases numbered 4, after V lost 5 bases and J lost 3 bases. CDR1 and CDR2 from the germline V gene are SGDLS and YYNGEE. This CDR3 is built from 14 residues. CDR3 region: CASSGGTGGYEQYF. DNA for the CDR3: TGTGCCAGCAGTGGGGGGACAGGGGGCTACGAGCAGTACTTC.